The rows below give T cell receptor beta chains drawn from one sample of a study of T-cell reconstitution after alpha-beta-depleted transplantation in children. TCRdb re-derived calls from the PCR reads in MiXCR, one entry per CDR3 protein. The sample lists 200,000 to 250,000 distinct CDR3 sequences; roughly 7% were seen once. The sample was PBMCs, taken before TCRalphabeta/CD19-depleted stem cell transplant. The origin of the receptors is a boy aged 2 to 10 with acute lymphoblastic leukemia, due to receive a stem cell transplant. CDR3s include the opening cysteine and the closing phenylalanine or tryptophan. A D gene is named only where the DNA matches it firmly. Not all rows give a size; the values are once, few, many and, for expanded clones, a class.

size	D	V	J	CDR3	DNA
many	TRBD2	TRBV12-3/TRBV12-4	TRBJ2-3	CASSLGLAGKADTQYF	TGTGCCAGCAGTTTAGGACTAGCGGGGAAGGCAGATACGCAGTATTTT
few	-	TRBV28	TRBJ1-5	CASSLQGRGDQPQHF	TGTGCCAGCAGTTTACAGGGGAGGGGTGATCAGCCCCAGCATTTT
-	-	TRBV29-1	TRBJ2-5	CSFESPGETQYF	TGCAGCTTTGAGAGCCCCGGAGAGACCCAGTACTTC
few	TRBD2	TRBV6-2/TRBV6-3	TRBJ2-7	CASKSGALEQYF	TGTGCCAGCAAGAGCGGGGCGTTAGAGCAGTACTTC
many	TRBD1	TRBV7-3	TRBJ1-5	CASSSQGDQPQHF	TGTGCCAGCAGCTCGCAGGGGGATCAGCCCCAGCATTTT
many	-	TRBV11-2	TRBJ1-5	CASSDALEQPQHF	TGTGCCAGCAGCGATGCCCTGGAACAGCCCCAGCATTTT
many	TRBD2	TRBV7-6	TRBJ2-3	CASSLEQSGGASTDTQYF	TGTGCCAGCAGCTTAGAACAAAGCGGGGGGGCCAGTACAGATACGCAGTATTTT
-	TRBD2	TRBV7-2	TRBJ2-3	CASSSRLAGGPIDTQYF	TGTGCCAGCAGCTCAAGACTAGCGGGAGGGCCTATAGATACGCAGTATTTT
few	-	TRBV7-2	TRBJ1-4	CASSLVPGSINEKLFF	TGTGCCAGCAGCTTAGTGCCGGGGAGTATTAATGAAAAACTGTTTTTT
many	TRBD1	TRBV5-4	TRBJ2-2	CASSLSQGASGELFF	TGTGCCAGCAGCTTGAGCCAGGGGGCATCCGGGGAGCTGTTTTTT
many	-	TRBV15	TRBJ2-1	CATSARVLSSYNEQFF	TGTGCCACCAGCGCCCGGGTCTTAAGCTCCTACAATGAGCAGTTCTTC
many	-	TRBV25-1	TRBJ1-4	CASSVLTGAEKLFF	TGTGCCAGCAGTGTCCTTACGGGGGCGGAAAAACTGTTTTTT
many	-	TRBV18	TRBJ2-1	CASSELVYEQFF	TGTGCCAGCTCAGAACTAGTCTATGAGCAGTTCTTC
many	-	TRBV12-3/TRBV12-4	TRBJ2-1	CASSFSSRQFF	TGTGCCAGCAGTTTCTCGTCGAGGCAGTTCTTC
many	TRBD1	TRBV28	TRBJ2-7	CASSTPGQGFEQYF	TGTGCCAGCAGTACTCCGGGACAGGGGTTCGAGCAGTACTTC
few	-	TRBV10-3	TRBJ2-2	CAIRTDRTGELFF	TGTGCCATCAGAACAGACAGAACCGGGGAGCTGTTTTTT
few	TRBD2	TRBV18	TRBJ2-7	CASSPTSGRIYEQYF	TGTGCCAGCTCACCGACTAGCGGGAGGATTTACGAGCAGTACTTC
many	-	TRBV11-3	TRBJ2-3	CASSRLESDTQYF	TGTGCCAGCAGCCGTTTGGAGTCGGATACGCAGTATTTT
many	TRBD1	TRBV29-1	TRBJ2-5	CSVQDRVVGGRQYF	TGCAGCGTCCAGGACAGGGTGGTAGGCGGGCGGCAGTACTTC
many	TRBD2	TRBV2	TRBJ2-1	CASNGVAGHNEQFF	TGTGCCAGCAATGGGGTAGCGGGTCACAATGAGCAGTTCTTC
many	-	TRBV10-2	TRBJ2-5	CASSEGQETQYF	TGCGCCAGCAGTGAGGGGCAAGAGACCCAGTACTTC
many	-	TRBV7-2	TRBJ2-7	CASSLGAGPYEQYF	TGTGCCAGCAGCTTAGGCGCAGGTCCCTACGAGCAGTACTTC
many	TRBD2	TRBV12-3/TRBV12-4	TRBJ2-3	CASSLPLAGADTQYF	TGTGCCAGCAGCCTCCCACTAGCGGGGGCAGATACGCAGTATTTT
many	-	TRBV9	TRBJ2-4	CASSVGPPGAKNIQYF	TGTGCCAGCAGCGTAGGGCCCCCGGGGGCCAAAAACATTCAGTACTTC
few	TRBD1	TRBV4-1	TRBJ2-1	CASSQEPPGQLSYNEQFF	TGCGCCAGCAGCCAAGAGCCCCCGGGACAGTTATCCTACAATGAGCAGTTCTTC
many	-	TRBV28	TRBJ2-1	CASSFPGFSYNEQFF	TGTGCCAGCAGTTTCCCCGGATTCTCCTACAATGAGCAGTTCTTC
many	-	TRBV5-1	TRBJ2-6	CASSFDSSGANVLTF	TGCGCCAGCAGCTTCGACAGCTCTGGGGCCAACGTCCTGACTTTC
-	-	TRBV20-1	TRBJ1-2	CSVGDGYGYTF	TGCAGTGTGGGGGACGGCTATGGCTACACCTTC
many	-	TRBV7-2	TRBJ2-3	CASSLGPVNTDTQYF	TGTGCCAGCAGCTTAGGTCCGGTAAACACAGATACGCAGTATTTT
many	-	TRBV28	TRBJ2-1	CASIVGSGISYNEQFF	TGTGCCAGCATCGTGGGGTCAGGGATATCCTACAATGAGCAGTTCTTC
many	TRBD1	TRBV29-1	TRBJ1-2	CSVVRGQGNYGYTF	TGCAGCGTTGTTAGGGGACAGGGGAACTATGGCTACACCTTC
few	-	TRBV27	TRBJ2-3	CASSGRSRSTDTQYF	TGTGCCAGCAGTGGACGCTCGCGGAGCACAGATACGCAGTATTTT
many	-	TRBV11-2	TRBJ1-5	CASSYGTNQPQHF	TGTGCCAGCAGCTACGGGACCAATCAGCCCCAGCATTTT
-	-	TRBV30	TRBJ2-3	CAWSVVGVTDTQYF	TGTGCCTGGAGTGTGGTGGGAGTCACAGATACGCAGTATTTT
many	-	TRBV28	TRBJ2-2	CASSFRGAILTGELFF	TGTGCCAGCAGTTTCAGGGGGGCGATTCTAACCGGGGAGCTGTTTTTT
many	TRBD2	TRBV3-1	TRBJ2-7	CASSPGWNSGRPTYEQYF	TGTGCCAGCAGCCCAGGCTGGAATAGCGGGAGGCCTACCTACGAGCAGTACTTC
-	-	TRBV2	TRBJ1-1	CASSKGLQNTEAFF	TGTGCCAGCAGTAAGGGACTGCAAAACACTGAAGCTTTCTTT
-	-	TRBV12-3/TRBV12-4	TRBJ2-1	CASSPRGGGVEQFF	TGTGCCAGCAGCCCCAGGGGAGGGGGGGTTGAGCAGTTCTTC
-	-	TRBV5-1	TRBJ1-2	CASSSTVFNYGYTF	TGCGCCAGCAGCTCGACAGTCTTTAACTATGGCTACACCTTC
many	-	TRBV6-1	TRBJ1-6	CASSGYREGNSPLHF	TGTGCCAGCAGTGGCTACAGGGAGGGGAATTCACCCCTCCACTTT